These 5 T cell receptor beta chains share one sample of origin, sequenced in a study of vaccination and CD4 T cells after COVID-19. Treatment defined: roughly 10-day PBMC culture with coronavirus spike peptide pools or control peptides (ViraFEST assay). These receptors' targets are unknown. The Oncomine TCR Beta short-read assay was what sequenced the DNA obtained from cultured CD4+ T cells. Using its own MiXCR run on the PCR reads, TCRdb lists one record per CDR3 protein. In the table there are some 16,000 distinct CDR3 sequences, 30% to 45% of which are singletons. Sample: CD4+ T cells from blood, cultured in vitro. Receptor source: a human donor who had recovered from COVID-19.

The genes are TRBV18 and TRBJ2-4; a weak D match, TRBD1 (5 bases). Germline lookup yields CDR1 KGHSH and CDR2 LQKENI. The CDR3 is 13 residues long. Trimming removed 6 bases at V and 6 bases at J, with 12 bases between. The CDR3 reads CASSSPTVNIQYF. CDR3 bases: TGTGCCAGCTCCTCCCCGACAGTAAACATTCAGTACTTC.

The J gene is TRBJ1-6, the V gene TRBV6-5, with D uncertain. V was pared by 4 bases and J by 5 bases, with 18 bases between. Germline CDR1 is MNHEY and CDR2 is SVGAGI. The CDR3 is 17 amino acids. CDR3: CASSSPRSAENNSPLHF. CDR3 sequence (DNA): TGTGCCAGCAGTTCCCCACGCAGTGCAGAGAATAATTCACCCCTCCACTTT.

This clonotype was counted between two and nine times. The chain recombines TRBV27 with TRBJ1-6, with D unresolved. The CDR3 spans 12 residues. V gave up 5 bases and J gave up 11 bases, with 10 bases separating them. Germline lookup yields CDR1 MNHEY and CDR2 SMNVEV (reference sequence). CDR3: CASSTSGTPLHF. The CDR3 bases are TGTGCCAGCAGTACGTCCGGGACACCCCTCCACTTT.

The chain is built from TRBV11-2 and TRBJ2-3; a weak D match, TRBD2 (5 bases). Deletions cut 5 bases from V and 2 bases from J, with 11 bases between. Germline V gene lookup returns CDR1 SGHAT and CDR2 FQNNGV. This CDR3 is 14 amino acids long. This CDR3 reads CASSHRDDTDTQYF. CDR3 DNA: TGTGCCAGCAGCCACCGGGATGACACAGATACGCAGTATTTT.

This CDR3 is CASSAVDSTEAFF. The CDR3 coding sequence is TGTGCCAGTTCCGCGGTGGATAGCACTGAAGCTTTCTTT. This chain links TRBV2 with TRBJ1-1, with D unresolved. With 9 bases removed from V and 4 bases from J, the gap between germline ends came to 15 bases. This CDR3 is built from 13 residues. Looked up from germline, CDR1 is SNHLY and CDR2 is FYNNEI.